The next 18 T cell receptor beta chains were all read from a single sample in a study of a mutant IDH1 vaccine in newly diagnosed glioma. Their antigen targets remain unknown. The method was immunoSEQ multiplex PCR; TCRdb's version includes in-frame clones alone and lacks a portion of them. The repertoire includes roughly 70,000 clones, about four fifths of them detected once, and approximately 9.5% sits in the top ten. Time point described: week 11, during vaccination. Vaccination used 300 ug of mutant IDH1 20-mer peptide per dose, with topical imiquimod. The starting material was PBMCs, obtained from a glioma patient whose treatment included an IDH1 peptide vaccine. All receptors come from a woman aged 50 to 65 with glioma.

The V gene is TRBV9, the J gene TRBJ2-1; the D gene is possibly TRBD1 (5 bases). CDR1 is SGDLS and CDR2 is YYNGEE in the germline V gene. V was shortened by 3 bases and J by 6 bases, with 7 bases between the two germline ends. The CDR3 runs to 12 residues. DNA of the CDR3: TGTGCCAGCAGCGGACAGAGCAATGAGCAGTTCTTC. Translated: CASSGQSNEQFF.

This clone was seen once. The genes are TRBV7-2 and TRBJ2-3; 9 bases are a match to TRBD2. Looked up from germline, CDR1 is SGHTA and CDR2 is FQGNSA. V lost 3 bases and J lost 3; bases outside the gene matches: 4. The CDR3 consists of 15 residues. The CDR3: CASSFAGGKTDTQYF. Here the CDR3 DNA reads TGTGCCAGCAGCTTCGCGGGGGGGAAAACAGATACGCAGTATTTT.

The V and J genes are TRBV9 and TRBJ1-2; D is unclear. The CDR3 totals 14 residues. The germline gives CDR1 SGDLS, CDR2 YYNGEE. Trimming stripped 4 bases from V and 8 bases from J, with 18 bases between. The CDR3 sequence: CASSPFQGQTGYTF. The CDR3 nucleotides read TGTGCCAGCAGCCCCTTCCAAGGGCAAACGGGCTACACCTTC.

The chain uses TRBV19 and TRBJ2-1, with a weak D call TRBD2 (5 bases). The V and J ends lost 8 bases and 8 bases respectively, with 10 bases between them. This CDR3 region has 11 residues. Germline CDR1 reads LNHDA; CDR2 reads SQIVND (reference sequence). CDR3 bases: TGTGCCAGTCGGAGGCTGGATGAGCAGTTCTTC. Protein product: CASRRLDEQFF.

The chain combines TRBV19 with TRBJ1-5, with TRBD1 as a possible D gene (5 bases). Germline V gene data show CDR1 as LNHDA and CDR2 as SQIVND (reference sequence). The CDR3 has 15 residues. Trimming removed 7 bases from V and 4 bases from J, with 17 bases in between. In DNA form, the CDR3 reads TGTGCCAGTATGGGAGGGGCGGTCCTGAATCAGCCCCAGCATTTT. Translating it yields CASMGGAVLNQPQHF.

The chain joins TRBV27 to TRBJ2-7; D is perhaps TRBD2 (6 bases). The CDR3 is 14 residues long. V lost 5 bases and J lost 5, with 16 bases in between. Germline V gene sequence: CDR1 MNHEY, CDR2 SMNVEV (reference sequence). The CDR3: CASSSFGGADEQYF. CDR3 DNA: TGTGCCAGCAGTAGTTTCGGAGGGGCAGACGAGCAGTACTTC.

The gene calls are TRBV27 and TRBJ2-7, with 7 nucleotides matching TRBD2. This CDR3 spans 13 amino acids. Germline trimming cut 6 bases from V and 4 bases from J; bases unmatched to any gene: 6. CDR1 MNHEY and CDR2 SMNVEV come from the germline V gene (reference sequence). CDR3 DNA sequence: TGTGCCAGCAGCCTGACTAGCTCGTACGAGCAGTACTTC. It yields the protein CASSLTSSYEQYF.

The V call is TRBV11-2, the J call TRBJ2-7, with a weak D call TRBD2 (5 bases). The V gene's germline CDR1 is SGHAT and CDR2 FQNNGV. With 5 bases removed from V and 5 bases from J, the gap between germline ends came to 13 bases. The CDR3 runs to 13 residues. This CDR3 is CASSHVGEHEQYF. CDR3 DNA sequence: TGTGCCAGCAGCCATGTCGGGGAACACGAGCAGTACTTC.

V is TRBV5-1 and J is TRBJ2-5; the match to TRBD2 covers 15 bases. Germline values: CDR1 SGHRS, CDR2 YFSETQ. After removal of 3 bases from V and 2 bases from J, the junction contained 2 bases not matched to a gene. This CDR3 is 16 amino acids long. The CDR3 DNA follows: TGCGCCAGCAGCTCTGGACTAGCGGGGGGGCAAGAGACCCAGTACTTC. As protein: CASSSGLAGGQETQYF.

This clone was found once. The CDR3 sequence is CASSIDTGSSGANVLTF. CDR3 coding DNA: TGTGCCAGTAGTATAGACACCGGCTCCTCTGGGGCCAACGTCCTGACTTTC. V gene TRBV19 combines with J gene TRBJ2-6; D gene unclear. The V and J ends lost 0 bases and 0 bases respectively, with 9 bases between them. CDR1 is LNHDA and CDR2 is SQIVND in the germline V gene (reference sequence). This CDR3 contains 17 residues.

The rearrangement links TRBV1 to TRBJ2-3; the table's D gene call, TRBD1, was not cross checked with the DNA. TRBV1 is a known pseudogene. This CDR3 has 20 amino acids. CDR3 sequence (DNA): TGCACCAGCAGCCAAGATAACACAGGGAGTTGTATGGAGAAAACAGATACGCAGTATTTT. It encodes CTSSQDNTGSCMEKTDTQYF.

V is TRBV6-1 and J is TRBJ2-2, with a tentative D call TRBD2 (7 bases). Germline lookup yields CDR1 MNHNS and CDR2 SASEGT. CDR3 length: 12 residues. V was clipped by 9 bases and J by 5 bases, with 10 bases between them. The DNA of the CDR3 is TGTGCCAGGAGGGGGGGAACCGGGGAGCTGTTTTTT. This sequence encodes CARRGGTGELFF.

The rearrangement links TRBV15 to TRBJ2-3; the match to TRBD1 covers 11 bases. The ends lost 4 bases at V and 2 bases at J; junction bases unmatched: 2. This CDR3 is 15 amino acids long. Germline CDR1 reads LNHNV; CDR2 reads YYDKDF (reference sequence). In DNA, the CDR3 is TGTGCCACCAGCAAAGGACAGGGGGCCACAGATACGCAGTATTTT. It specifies CATSKGQGATDTQYF.

CDR3 sequence (DNA): TGTGCCAGCAGCTTTCTAAGTACAGAGAGGAGAGTGAGGGCTGGTGAAGCTTTCTTT. Residues: CASSFLSTERRVRAGEAFF. The rearrangement links TRBV5-6 to TRBJ1-1; no definite D call. V was pared by 2 bases and J by 7 bases, with 30 bases between. The CDR3 is made up of 19 amino acids. From germline, CDR1 is SGHDT and CDR2 YYEEEE.

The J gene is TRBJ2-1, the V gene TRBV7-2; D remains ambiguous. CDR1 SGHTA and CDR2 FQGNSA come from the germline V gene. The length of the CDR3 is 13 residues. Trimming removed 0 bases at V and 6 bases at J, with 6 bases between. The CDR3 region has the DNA TGTGCCAGCAGCTTAGCGGCCCCCAATGAGCAGTTCTTC. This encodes CASSLAAPNEQFF.

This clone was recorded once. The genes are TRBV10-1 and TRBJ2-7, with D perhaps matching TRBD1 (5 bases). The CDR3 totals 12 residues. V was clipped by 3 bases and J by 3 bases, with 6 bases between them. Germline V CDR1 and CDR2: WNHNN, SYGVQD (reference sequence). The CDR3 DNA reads TGCGCCAGCAGTGATCAGGGCTACGAGCAGTACTTC. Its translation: CASSDQGYEQYF.

CDR3 amino acids: CASSLDSHSNQPQHF. The CDR3 DNA sequence: TGTGCCAGCAGCCTCGACAGTCATAGCAATCAGCCCCAGCATTTT. The genes are TRBV7-2 and TRBJ1-5; TRBD1 is a possible D gene (5 bases). This CDR3 contains 15 residues. V was cut by 5 bases and J by 0 bases, with 11 bases left in between. Germline V gene lookup returns CDR1 SGHTA and CDR2 FQGNSA.

The CDR3 DNA reads TGTGCCAGCAGCTTAGGGGGTAGCTCCTACGAGCAGTACTTC. It codes for CASSLGGSSYEQYF. The gene calls are TRBV13 and TRBJ2-7; D ambiguous. Germline V gene data show CDR1 as PRHDT and CDR2 as FYEKMQ (reference sequence). V lost 0 bases and J lost 0, with 6 bases in between. The CDR3 totals 14 residues.